The 4 T cell receptor beta chains below were found in one sample sequenced in a study of cytomegalovirus exposure and HLA in healthy donors. The study ran its PCR with 60 Vbeta and 13 Jbeta primers. Profiled with immunoSEQ multiplex PCR; TCRdb holds only in-frame clones, not every one. Its table records about 84,000 clones. Sequenced sample: PBMCs. The receptors shown here come from a man aged 50-59 years in good health and CMV-seronegative.

This chain uses TRBV5-5 with TRBJ1-6, with TRBD1 matching over 7 bases. The CDR3 is made up of 14 amino acids. Germline V CDR1 and CDR2: SGHKS, YYEKEE (reference sequence). V lost 4 bases, J lost 4 bases, and 2 bases stayed unmatched. CDR3 DNA: TGTGCCAGCAGCACGGGACAGTATAATTCACCCCTCCACTTT. This translates into CASSTGQYNSPLHF.

The rearrangement joins TRBV19 to TRBJ2-2, with D possibly TRBD2 on 6 matching bases. V lost 4 bases, J lost 7 bases, and 16 bases lay in between. This CDR3 is built from 15 residues. Germline V gives CDR1 LNHDA, CDR2 SQIVND (reference sequence). CDR3 nucleotide sequence: TGTGCCAGTAGTAAGCTCGGCGGGGCCGACGGGGAGCTGTTTTTT. It specifies CASSKLGGADGELFF.

The chain uses TRBV6-1 and TRBJ2-1; TRBD1 agrees at 7 bases. Germline V gives CDR1 MNHNS, CDR2 SASEGT. Trimming at V came to 8 bases and at J to 7 bases, leaving 14 bases not matched to a gene. The CDR3 consists of 15 residues. CDR3 region: CASSILRTRGNEQFF. The CDR3 DNA reads as TGTGCCAGCTCGATATTAAGGACCAGGGGGAATGAGCAGTTCTTC.

The chain is built from TRBV27 and TRBJ2-3; the match to TRBD2 covers 8 bases. This CDR3 has 16 residues. V lost 6 bases to trimming and J lost 8 bases; unmatched junction nucleotides: 16. Germline V gene data show CDR1 as MNHEY and CDR2 as SMNVEV (reference sequence). CDR3 sequence reads: CASRSFERGGTGTQYF. CDR3 bases: TGTGCCAGCAGATCCTTTGAGCGCGGGGGGACGGGTACGCAGTATTTT.